Sequencing of this T cell receptor (beta chain) was carried out in a study of blood T cell repertoires in COVID-19. The wider study: Acute and convalescent COVID-19 specimens originated in the United States, Italy and Spain.

Adults between about 18 and 89 years of age took part from about 24 US areas. All recovered Cohort 3 donors got two negative PCRs, got clearance, or saw symptom resolution. V gave up 6 bases and J gave up 9 bases, with 8 bases separating them. Germline lookup yields CDR1 GTSNPN and CDR2 SVGIG (reference sequence). CDR3 length equals 10 residues. TCRdb's table, derived via immunoSEQ multiplex PCR, lists solely in-frame clones and lacks some. This sample has 350,000 to 450,000 clones; just under 90% occur once, and the top ten carry approximately 1.5%. This clone was observed a single time. This clonotype was obtained from a woman under 40 who had recovered from COVID-19. The chain employs TRBV30 and TRBJ1-4; no definite D call. The specimen was PBMCs or T cells enriched from blood (not recorded which). The CDR3 DNA sequence: TGTGCCTGCTCCTCCCAAAAACTGTTTTTT. Protein product: CACSSQKLFF.